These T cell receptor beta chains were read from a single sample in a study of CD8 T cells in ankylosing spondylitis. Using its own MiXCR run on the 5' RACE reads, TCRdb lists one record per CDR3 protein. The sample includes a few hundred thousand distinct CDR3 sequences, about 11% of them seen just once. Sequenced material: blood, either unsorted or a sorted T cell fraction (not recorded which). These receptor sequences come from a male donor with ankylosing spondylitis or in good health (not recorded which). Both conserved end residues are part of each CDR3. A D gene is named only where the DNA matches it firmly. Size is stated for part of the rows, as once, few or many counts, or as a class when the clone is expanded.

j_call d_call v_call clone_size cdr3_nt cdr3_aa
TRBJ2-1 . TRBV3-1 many TGTGCCAGCAGATTCGAGGGGACTCAGTTCTTC CASRFEGTQFF
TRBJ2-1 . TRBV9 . TGTGCCAGCAGCGTAGGTGGTACTGGGGGCCACAATGAGCAGTTCTTC CASSVGGTGGHNEQFF
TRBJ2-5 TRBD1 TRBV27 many TGTGCCAGCAGTTTCCGCAGGGGGCCTGGAGAGACCCAGTACTTC CASSFRRGPGETQYF
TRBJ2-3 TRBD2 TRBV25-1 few TGTGCCAGCAGTGAAATCGGGCTAGCGGGGACTAGCACAGATACGCAGTATTTT CASSEIGLAGTSTDTQYF
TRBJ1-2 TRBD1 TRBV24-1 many TGTGCCACCAGTAAACGGACAGGGGCTGGCTACACCTTC CATSKRTGAGYTF
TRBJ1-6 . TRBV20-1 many TGCAGTGCCTCCAGGGTACGATCACCCCTCCACTTT CSASRVRSPLHF
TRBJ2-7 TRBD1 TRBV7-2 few TGTGCCAGCAGCAACGCTAACAGGGGCGAGCAGTACTTC CASSNANRGEQYF
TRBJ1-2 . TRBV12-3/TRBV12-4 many TGTGCCAGCAGTTATTCAGGAACTAACTATGGCTACACCTTC CASSYSGTNYGYTF
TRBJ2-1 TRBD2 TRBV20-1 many TGCAGTGCTAGAGCGGCGGGGGAGACGAATGAGCAGTTCTTC CSARAAGETNEQFF
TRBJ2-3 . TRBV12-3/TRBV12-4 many TGTGCCAGCAGTCCTCGGGGTGGTGACACAGATACGCAGTATTTT CASSPRGGDTDTQYF
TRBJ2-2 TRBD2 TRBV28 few TGTGCCAGTCAAAAACCTCTGGGGGGGGCCGGGGAGCTGTTTTTT CASQKPLGGAGELFF
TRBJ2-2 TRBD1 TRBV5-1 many TGCGCCAGCAGCCACGGGCCAGGGGGCGAATCCGGGGAGCTGTTTTTT CASSHGPGGESGELFF
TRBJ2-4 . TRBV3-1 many TGTGCCAGCAGCCAAGATTTCGGGCAGGGAATCAAAAACATTCAGTACTTC CASSQDFGQGIKNIQYF
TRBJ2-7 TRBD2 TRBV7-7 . TGTGCTAGCAGCCCGGGGACTAGCGGAAACTACGAGCAGTACTTC CASSPGTSGNYEQYF
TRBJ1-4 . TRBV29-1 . TGCAGCGTGCAAGCCGGGACGGGAAATGAAAAACTGTTTTTT CSVQAGTGNEKLFF
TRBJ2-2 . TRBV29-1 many TGCAGCGTTGACGGGCCGGGCACCGGGGAGCTGTTTTTT CSVDGPGTGELFF
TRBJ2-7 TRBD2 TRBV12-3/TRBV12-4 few TGTGCCAGCAGTTCGGGGACTAGCGGGGGTGAAACCTACGAGCAGTACTTC CASSSGTSGGETYEQYF
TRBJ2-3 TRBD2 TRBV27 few TGTGCCAGCGGCCCGACTAGCGGGGGGGCCACAGATACGCAGTATTTT CASGPTSGGATDTQYF
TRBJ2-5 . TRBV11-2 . TGTGCCAGCAGCTCGACCACCGGGACCATAGAGACCCAGTACTTC CASSSTTGTIETQYF
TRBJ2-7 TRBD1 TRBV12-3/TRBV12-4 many TGTGCCAGCAGACCGTCCGGGACAGGGGCCTACGAGCAGTACTTC CASRPSGTGAYEQYF
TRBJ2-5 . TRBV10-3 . TGTGCCATCAGTGAGTCGCCGGGGGAGACCCAGTACTTC CAISESPGETQYF
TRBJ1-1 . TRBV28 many TGTGCCAGCAGTCCTCCAAGGCCCGCTGCGGCTTTCTTT CASSPPRPAAAFF
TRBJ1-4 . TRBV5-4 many TGTGCCAGCAGCTTGGGAAGTGAAAAACTGTTTTTT CASSLGSEKLFF
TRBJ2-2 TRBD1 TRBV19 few TGTGCCAGTAGGGCACCCTCTCGACAGGGCGCGAACACCGGGGAGCTGTTTTTT CASRAPSRQGANTGELFF
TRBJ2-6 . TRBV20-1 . TGCAGTGCTAACACCTCAGGGTTCTCCTCTGAGGCCAACGTCCTGACTTTC CSANTSGFSSEANVLTF
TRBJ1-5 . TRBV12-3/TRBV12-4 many TGTGCCAGCAGTTTTTGGCTAGAAAGGGAGCAGCCCCAGCATTTT CASSFWLEREQPQHF
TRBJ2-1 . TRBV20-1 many TGCAGTGCTAGCGCCCAATCAGGGTATGAGCAGTTCTTC CSASAQSGYEQFF
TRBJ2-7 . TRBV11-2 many TGTGCCAGCAGCTTGTTGACAGTGGAGGACGAGCAGTACTTC CASSLLTVEDEQYF
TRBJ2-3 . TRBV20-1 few TGCAGTGCTAGCGCTAGTCAAGAGACAGATACGCAGTATTTT CSASASQETDTQYF
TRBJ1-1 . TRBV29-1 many TGCAGCGTTGATCCCGGGACTCAAGCTTTCTTT CSVDPGTQAFF
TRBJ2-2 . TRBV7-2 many TGTGCCAGCAGATATGGGGGGCCGAACACCGGGGAGCTGTTTTTT CASRYGGPNTGELFF
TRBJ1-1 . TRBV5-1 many TGCGCCAGCAGCTTGGATTCTTTGGGGGGATCTGAAGCTTTCTTT CASSLDSLGGSEAFF
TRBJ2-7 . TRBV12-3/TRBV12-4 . TGTGCCAGCAGTCGCGGCCCGCCCGACGAGCAGTACTTC CASSRGPPDEQYF
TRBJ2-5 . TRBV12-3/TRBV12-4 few TGTGCCAGCAGCTCATCGACGGGGTTAGGAGAGACCCAGTACTTC CASSSSTGLGETQYF